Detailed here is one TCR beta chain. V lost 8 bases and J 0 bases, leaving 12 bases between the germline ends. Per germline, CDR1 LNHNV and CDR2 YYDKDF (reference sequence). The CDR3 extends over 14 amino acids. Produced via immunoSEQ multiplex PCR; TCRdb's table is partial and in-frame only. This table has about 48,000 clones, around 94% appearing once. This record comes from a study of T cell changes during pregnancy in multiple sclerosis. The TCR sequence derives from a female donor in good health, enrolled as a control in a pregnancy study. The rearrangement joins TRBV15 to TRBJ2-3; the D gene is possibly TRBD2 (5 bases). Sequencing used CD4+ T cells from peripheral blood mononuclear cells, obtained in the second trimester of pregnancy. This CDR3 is CATSGFSSTDTQYF. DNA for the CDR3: TGTGCCACCTCGGGGTTCTCCAGCACAGATACGCAGTATTTT.